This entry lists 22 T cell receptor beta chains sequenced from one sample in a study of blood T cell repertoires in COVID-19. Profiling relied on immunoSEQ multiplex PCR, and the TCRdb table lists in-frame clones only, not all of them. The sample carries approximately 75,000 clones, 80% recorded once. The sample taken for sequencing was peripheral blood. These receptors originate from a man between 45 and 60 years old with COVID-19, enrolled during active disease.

The CDR3 loop reads CASSLIGSTYNEQFF. The CDR3 DNA sequence: TGCGCCAGCAGCTTAATAGGGAGCACCTACAATGAGCAGTTCTTC. The V and J genes are TRBV5-1 and TRBJ2-1; possibly TRBD2 for D (5 bases). CDR1 SGHRS and CDR2 YFSETQ come from the germline V gene. The CDR3 has 15 residues. The V gene lost 2 bases and the J gene lost 2 bases, with 11 bases spanning the gap.

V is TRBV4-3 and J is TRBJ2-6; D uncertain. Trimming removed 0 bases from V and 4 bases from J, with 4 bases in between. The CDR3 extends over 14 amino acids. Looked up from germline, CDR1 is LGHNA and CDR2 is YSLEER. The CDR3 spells CASSQETGANVLTF. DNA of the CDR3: TGCGCCAGCAGCCAAGAGACAGGGGCCAACGTCCTGACTTTC.

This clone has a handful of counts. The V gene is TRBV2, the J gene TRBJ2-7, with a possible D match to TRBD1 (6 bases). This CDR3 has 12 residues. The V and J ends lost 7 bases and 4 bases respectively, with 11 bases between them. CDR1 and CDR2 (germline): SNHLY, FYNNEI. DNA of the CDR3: TGTGCCAGCAACAGGGTAGGATACGAGCAGTACTTC. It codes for CASNRVGYEQYF.

CDR3 in DNA: TGTGCCAGCAGCCCTCTCGGGGGGTTCGGTAATGAAAAACTGTTTTTT. The encoded protein is CASSPLGGFGNEKLFF. The chain employs TRBV6-2 or TRBV6-3 and TRBJ1-4, with D perhaps matching TRBD1 (5 bases). Germline CDR1 is MNHEY and CDR2 is SVGEGT. With 6 bases removed from V and 4 bases from J, the gap between germline ends came to 18 bases. CDR3 size: 16 residues.

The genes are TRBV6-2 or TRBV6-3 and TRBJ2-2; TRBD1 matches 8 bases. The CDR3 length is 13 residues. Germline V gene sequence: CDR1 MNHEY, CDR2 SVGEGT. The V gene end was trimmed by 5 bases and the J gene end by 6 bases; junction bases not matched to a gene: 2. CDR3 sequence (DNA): TGTGCCAGCAGTGCACAGGGGGCCGGGGAGCTGTTTTTT. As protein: CASSAQGAGELFF.

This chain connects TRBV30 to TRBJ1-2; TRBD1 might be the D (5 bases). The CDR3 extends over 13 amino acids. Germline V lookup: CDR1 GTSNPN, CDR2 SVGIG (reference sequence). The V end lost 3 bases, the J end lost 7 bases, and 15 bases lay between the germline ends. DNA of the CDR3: TGTGCCTGGAGGGCCGCCAGGGACTTTGGCTACACCTTC. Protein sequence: CAWRAARDFGYTF.

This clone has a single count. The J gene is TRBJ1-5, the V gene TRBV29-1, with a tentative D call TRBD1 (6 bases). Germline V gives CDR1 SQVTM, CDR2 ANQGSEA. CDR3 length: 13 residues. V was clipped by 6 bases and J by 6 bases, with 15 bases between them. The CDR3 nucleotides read TGCAGCGTAGGTTCAGGGGTAGGTCAGCCCCAGCATTTT. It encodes CSVGSGVGQPQHF. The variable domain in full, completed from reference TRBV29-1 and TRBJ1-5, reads SAVISQKPSRDICQRGTSLTIQCQVDSQVTMMFWYRQQPGQSLTLIATANQGSEATYESGFVIDKFPISRPNLTFSTLTVSNMSPEDSSIYLCSVGSGVGQPQHFGDGTRLSIL.

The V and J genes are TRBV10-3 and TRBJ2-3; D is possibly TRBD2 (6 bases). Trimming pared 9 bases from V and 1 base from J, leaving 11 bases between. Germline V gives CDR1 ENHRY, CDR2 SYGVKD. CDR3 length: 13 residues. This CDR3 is CAMKGTGTDTQYF. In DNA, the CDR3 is TGTGCCATGAAGGGGACTGGCACAGATACGCAGTATTTT.

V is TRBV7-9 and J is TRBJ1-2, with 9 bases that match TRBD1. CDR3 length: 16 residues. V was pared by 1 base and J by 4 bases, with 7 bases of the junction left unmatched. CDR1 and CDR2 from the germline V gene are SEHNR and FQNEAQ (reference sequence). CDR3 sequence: CASSLGGQGPVYGYTF. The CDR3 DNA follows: TGTGCCAGCAGCTTAGGGGGACAGGGACCCGTCTATGGCTACACCTTC.

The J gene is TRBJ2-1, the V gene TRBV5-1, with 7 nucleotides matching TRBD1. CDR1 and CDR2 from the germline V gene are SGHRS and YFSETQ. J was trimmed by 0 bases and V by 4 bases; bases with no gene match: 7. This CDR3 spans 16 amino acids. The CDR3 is CASSAETGSSYNEQFF. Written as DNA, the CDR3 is TGCGCCAGCAGCGCCGAGACAGGGAGCTCCTACAATGAGCAGTTCTTC.

The CDR3 loop reads CASSEPGVGNEQFF. CDR3 coding DNA: TGTGCCAGCAGTGAGCCAGGGGTGGGCAATGAGCAGTTCTTC. The chain is built from TRBV25-1 and TRBJ2-1; a possible D gene is TRBD1 (6 bases). The germline V and J ends were trimmed by 3 bases and 6 bases, with 12 bases remaining between them. There are 14 residues in the CDR3. Germline CDR1 and CDR2: MGHDK and SYGVNS.

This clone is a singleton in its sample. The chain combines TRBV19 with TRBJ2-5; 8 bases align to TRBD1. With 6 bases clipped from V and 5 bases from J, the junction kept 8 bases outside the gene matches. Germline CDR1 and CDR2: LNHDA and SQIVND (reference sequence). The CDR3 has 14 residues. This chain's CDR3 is CASRDRDTLETQYF. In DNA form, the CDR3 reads TGTGCCAGTAGGGACAGGGATACGTTGGAGACCCAGTACTTC.

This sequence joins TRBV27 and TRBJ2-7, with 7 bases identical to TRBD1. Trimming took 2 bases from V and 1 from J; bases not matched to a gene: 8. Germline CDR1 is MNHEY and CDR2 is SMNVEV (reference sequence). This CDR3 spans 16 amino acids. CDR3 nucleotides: TGTGCCAGCAGTTTAAGTGGACAGGCGCGATCCTACGAGCAGTACTTC. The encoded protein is CASSLSGQARSYEQYF.

CDR3 in DNA: TGCGCCAGCAGCCAAGATTCCCCCGGGCAGGGGAACACTGAAGCTTTCTTT. It is translated as CASSQDSPGQGNTEAFF. This rearrangement joins TRBV4-3 to TRBJ1-1; tentatively, D is TRBD1 (5 bases). Germline assignment: CDR1 LGHNA and CDR2 YSLEER. The V end lost 0 bases, the J end lost 1 base, and 15 bases lay between the germline ends. The length of the CDR3 is 17 residues.

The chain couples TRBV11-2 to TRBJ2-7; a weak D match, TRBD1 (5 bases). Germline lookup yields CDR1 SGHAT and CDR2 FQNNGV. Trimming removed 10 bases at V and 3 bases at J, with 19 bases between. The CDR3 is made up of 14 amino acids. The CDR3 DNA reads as TGTGCCACCCACCGACCAGGGCCGCTCTACGAGCAGTACTTC. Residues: CATHRPGPLYEQYF. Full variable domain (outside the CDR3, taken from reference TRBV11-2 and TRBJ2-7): EAGVAQSPRYKIIEKRQSVAFWCNPISGHATLYWYQQILGQGPKLLIQFQNNGVVDDSQLPKDRFSAERLKGVDSTLKIQPAKLEDSAVYLCATHRPGPLYEQYFGPGTRLTVT.

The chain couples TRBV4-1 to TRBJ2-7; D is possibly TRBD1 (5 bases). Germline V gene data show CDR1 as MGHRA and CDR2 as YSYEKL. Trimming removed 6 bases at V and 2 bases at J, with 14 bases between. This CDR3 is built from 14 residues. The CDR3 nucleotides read TGCGCCAGCAGTGCAACAGGTCCCACCTACGAGCAGTACTTC. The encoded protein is CASSATGPTYEQYF.

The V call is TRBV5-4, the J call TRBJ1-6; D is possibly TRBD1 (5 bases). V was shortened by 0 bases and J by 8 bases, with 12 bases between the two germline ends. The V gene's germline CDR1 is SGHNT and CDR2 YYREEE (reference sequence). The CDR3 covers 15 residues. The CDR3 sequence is CASSLDWRGDSPLHF. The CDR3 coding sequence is TGTGCCAGCAGCTTGGACTGGCGGGGCGATTCACCCCTCCACTTT.

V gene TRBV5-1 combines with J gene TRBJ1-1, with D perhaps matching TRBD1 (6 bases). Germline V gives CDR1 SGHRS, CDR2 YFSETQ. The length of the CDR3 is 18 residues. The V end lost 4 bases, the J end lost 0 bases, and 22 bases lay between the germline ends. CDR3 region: CASSRRGASGSVNTEAFF. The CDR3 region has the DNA TGCGCCAGCAGCCGGAGGGGGGCTAGCGGGAGTGTGAACACTGAAGCTTTCTTT.

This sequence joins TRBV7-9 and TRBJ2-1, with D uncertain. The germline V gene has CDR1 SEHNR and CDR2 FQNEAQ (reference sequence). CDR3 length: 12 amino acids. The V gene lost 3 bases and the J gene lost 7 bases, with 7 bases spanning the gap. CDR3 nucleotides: TGTGCCAGCAGCTTCTCAGGAAATGAGCAGTTCTTC. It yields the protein CASSFSGNEQFF.

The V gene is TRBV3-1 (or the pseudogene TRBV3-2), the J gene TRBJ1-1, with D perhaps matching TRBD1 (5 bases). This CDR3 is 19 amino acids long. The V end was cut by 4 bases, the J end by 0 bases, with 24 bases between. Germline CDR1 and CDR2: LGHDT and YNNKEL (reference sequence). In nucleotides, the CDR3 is TGTGCCAGCAGCCGTGAAGCCTTACTCGGGGGAGGACTGAACACTGAAGCTTTCTTT. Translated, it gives CASSREALLGGGLNTEAFF.

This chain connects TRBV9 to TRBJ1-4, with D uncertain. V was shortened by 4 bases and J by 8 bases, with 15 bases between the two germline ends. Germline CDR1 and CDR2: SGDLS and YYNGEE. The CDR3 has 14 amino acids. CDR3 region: CASSLSSAGEKLFF. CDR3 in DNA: TGTGCCAGCAGCCTTTCATCCGCCGGGGAAAAACTGTTTTTT.

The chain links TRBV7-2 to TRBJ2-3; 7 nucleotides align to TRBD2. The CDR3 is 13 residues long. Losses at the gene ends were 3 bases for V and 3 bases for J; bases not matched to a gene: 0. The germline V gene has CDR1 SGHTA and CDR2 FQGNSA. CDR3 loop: CASSLGGTDTQYF. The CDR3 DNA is TGTGCCAGCAGCTTGGGGGGGACAGATACGCAGTATTTT.